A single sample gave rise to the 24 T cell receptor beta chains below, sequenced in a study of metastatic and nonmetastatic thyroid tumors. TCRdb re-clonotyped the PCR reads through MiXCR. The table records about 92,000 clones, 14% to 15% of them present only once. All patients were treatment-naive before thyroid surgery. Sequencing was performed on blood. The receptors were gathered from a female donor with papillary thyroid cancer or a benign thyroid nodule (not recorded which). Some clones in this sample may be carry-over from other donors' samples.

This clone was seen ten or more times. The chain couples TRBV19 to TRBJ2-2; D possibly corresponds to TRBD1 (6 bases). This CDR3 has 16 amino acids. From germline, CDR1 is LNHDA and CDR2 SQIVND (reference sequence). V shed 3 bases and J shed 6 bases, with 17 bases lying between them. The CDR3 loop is CASSISGQSQAGELFF. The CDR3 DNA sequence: TGTGCCAGTAGTATTTCAGGACAGAGCCAAGCCGGGGAGCTGTTTTTT.

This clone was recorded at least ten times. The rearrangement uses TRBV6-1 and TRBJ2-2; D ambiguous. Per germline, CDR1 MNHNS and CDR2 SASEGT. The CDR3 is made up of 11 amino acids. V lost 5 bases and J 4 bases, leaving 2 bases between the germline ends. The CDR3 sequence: CASSTTGELFF. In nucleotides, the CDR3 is TGTGCCAGCAGTACCACCGGGGAGCTGTTTTTT.

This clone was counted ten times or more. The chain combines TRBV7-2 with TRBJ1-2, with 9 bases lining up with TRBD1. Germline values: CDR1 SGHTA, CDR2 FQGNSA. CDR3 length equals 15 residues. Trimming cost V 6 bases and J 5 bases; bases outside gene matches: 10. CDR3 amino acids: CASRTPTGGSYGYTF. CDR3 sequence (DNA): TGTGCCAGCAGGACCCCTACAGGGGGCAGTTATGGCTACACCTTC.

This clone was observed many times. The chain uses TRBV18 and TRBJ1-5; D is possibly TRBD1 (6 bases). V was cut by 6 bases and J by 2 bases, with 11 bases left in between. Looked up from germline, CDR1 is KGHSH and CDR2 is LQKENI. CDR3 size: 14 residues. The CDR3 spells CASSLGGGNQPQHF. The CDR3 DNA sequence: TGTGCCAGCTCTTTAGGGGGTGGCAATCAGCCCCAGCATTTT.

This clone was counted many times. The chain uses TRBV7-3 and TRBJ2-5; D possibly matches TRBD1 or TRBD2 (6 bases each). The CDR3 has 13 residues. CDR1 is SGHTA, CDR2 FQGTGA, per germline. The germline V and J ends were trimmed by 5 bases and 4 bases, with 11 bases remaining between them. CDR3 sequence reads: CASSRGAGETQYF. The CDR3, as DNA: TGTGCCAGCAGCAGGGGGGCGGGAGAGACCCAGTACTTC.

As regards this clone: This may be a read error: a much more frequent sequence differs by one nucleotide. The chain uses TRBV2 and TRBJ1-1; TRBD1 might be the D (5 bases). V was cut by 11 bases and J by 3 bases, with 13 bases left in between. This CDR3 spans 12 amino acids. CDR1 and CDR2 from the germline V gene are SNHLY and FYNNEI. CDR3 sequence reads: CAGNRGDTEAFF. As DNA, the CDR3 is TGTGCCGGCAACCGAGGGGACACTGAAGCTTTCTTT.

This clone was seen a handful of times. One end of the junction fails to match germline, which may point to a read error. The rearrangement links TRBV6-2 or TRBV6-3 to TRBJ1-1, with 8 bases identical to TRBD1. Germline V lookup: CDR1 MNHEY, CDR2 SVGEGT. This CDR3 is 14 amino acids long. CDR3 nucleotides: TGTGCCAGCACTTCCCGGGACAGGAACACTGAAGCATTCTTT. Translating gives CASTSRDRNTEAFF.

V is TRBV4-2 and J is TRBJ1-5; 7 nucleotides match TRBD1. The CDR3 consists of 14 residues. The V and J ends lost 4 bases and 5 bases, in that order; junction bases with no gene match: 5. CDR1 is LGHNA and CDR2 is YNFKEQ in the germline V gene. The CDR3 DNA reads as TGTGCCAGCAGCCTACAGGGGTCGGATCAGCCCCAGCATTTT. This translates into CASSLQGSDQPQHF.

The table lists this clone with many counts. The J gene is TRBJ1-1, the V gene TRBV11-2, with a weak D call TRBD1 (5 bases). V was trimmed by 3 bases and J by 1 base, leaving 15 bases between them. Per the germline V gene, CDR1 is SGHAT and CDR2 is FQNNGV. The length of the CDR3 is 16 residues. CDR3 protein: CASSLFGGVGNTEAFF. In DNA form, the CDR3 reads TGTGCCAGCAGCTTGTTTGGGGGGGTCGGGAACACTGAAGCTTTCTTT.

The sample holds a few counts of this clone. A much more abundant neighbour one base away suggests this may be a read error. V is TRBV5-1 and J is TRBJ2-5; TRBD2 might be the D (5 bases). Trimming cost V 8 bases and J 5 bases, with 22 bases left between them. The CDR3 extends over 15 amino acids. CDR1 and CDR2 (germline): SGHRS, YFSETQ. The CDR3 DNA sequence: TGCGCCAGTCGAATCGGGGTGTATCGTTCCGAGACCCAGTACTTC. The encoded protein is CASRIGVYRSETQYF.

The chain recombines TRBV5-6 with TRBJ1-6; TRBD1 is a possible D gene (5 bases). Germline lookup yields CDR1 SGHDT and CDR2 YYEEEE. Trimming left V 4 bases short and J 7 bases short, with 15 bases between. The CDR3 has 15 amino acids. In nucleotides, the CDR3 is TGTGCCAGCAGCCAATCCGGGACGTTCAATTCACCCCTCCACTTT. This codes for CASSQSGTFNSPLHF.

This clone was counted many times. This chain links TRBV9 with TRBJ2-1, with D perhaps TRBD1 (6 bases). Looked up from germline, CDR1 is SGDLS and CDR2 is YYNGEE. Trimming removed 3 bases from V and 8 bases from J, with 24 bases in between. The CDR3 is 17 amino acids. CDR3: CASSAAPGASLLDEQFF. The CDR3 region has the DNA TGTGCCAGCAGCGCAGCCCCAGGGGCAAGCCTACTGGATGAGCAGTTCTTC.

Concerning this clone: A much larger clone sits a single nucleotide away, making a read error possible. This CDR3 reads CASTRSGTEGNGQFF. For the CDR3, the DNA is TGTGCCAGCACCCGTTCCGGGACAGAAGGGAATGGGCAGTTCTTC. V and J are TRBV28 and TRBJ2-1, with 7 bases that match TRBD1. The length of the CDR3 is 15 residues. Germline lookup yields CDR1 MDHEN and CDR2 SYDVKM.

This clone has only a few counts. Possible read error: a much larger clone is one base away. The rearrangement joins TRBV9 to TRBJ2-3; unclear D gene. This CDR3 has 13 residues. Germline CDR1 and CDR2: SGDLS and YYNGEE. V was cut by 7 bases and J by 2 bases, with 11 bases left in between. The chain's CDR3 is CASRAESTDTQYF. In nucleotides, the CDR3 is TGTGCCAGCCGGGCGGAATCCACAGATACGCAGTATTTT. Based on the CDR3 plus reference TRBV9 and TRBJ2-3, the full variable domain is DSGVTQTPKHLITATGQRVTLRCSPRSGDLSVYWYQQSLDQGLQFLIQYYNGEERAKGNILERFSAQQFPDLHSELNLSSLELGDSALYFCASRAESTDTQYFGPGTRLTVL.

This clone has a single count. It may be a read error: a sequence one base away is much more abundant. The CDR3 DNA is TGCGCCATCAGCCAAGGAGGGACTAGGGGTCTCACAGATACGCAGTATTTT. This translates into CAISQGGTRGLTDTQYF. The chain recombines TRBV4-1 with TRBJ2-3, with 8 positions matching TRBD2. The CDR3 length is 17 residues. Per germline, CDR1 MGHRA and CDR2 YSYEKL.

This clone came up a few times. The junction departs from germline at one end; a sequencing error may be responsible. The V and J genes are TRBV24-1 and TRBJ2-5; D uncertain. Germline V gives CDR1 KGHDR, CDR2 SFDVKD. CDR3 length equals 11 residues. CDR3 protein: CSTISLETQYF. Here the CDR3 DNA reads TGTTCCACCATTTCTTTAGAGACCCAGTACTTC.

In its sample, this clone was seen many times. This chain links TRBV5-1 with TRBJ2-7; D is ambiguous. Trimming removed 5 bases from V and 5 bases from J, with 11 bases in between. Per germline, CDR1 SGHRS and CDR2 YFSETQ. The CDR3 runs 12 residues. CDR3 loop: CASRMVGNEQYF. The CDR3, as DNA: TGCGCCAGCAGGATGGTCGGCAACGAGCAGTACTTC.

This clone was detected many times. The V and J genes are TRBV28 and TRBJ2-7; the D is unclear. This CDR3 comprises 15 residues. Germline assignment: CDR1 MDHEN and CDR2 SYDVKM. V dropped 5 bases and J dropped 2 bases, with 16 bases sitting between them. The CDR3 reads CASSARPLFAYEQYF. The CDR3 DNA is TGTGCCAGCAGTGCCCGACCGCTATTCGCCTACGAGCAGTACTTC.

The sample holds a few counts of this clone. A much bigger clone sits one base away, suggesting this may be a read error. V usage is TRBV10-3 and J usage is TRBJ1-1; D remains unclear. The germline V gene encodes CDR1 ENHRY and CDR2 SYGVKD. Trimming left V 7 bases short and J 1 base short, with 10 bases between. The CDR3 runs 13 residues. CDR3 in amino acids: CAIIGSKNTEAFF. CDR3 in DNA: TGTGCCATCATCGGCAGCAAGAACACTGAAGCTTTCTTT.

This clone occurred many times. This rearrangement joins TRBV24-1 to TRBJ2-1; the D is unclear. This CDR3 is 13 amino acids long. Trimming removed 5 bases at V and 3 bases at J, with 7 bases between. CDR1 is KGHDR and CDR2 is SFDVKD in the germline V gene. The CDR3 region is CATSGGVYNEQFF. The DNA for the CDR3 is TGTGCCACCAGTGGTGGGGTCTACAATGAGCAGTTCTTC.

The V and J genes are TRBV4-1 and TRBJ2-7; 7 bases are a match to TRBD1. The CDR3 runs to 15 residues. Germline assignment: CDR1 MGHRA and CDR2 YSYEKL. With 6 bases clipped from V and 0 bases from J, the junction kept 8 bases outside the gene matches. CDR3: CASRLTGANSYEQYF. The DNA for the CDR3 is TGCGCCAGCAGGCTTACAGGGGCGAACTCCTACGAGCAGTACTTC.

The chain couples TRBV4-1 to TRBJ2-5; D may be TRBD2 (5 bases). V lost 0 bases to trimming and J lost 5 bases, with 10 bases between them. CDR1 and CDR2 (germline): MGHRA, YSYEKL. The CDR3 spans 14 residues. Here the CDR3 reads CASSQDGRRETQYF. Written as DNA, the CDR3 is TGCGCCAGCAGCCAAGACGGGCGGAGGGAGACCCAGTACTTC.

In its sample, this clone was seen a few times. CDR3 loop: CNTSRRTSYEQYF. CDR3 sequence (DNA): TGTAACACCAGCCGCAGAACCTCCTACGAGCAGTACTTC. The chain links TRBV15 to TRBJ2-7; D call uncertain. The CDR3 sequence is 13 residues long. Germline V CDR1 and CDR2: LNHNV, YYDKDF (reference sequence).

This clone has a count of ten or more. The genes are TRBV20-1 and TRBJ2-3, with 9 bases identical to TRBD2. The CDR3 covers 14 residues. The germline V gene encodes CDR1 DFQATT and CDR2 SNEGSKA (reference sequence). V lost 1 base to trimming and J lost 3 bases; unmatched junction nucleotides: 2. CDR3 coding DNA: TGCAGTGCTAGAGTAGCGGGGGTTACAGATACGCAGTATTTT. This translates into CSARVAGVTDTQYF.